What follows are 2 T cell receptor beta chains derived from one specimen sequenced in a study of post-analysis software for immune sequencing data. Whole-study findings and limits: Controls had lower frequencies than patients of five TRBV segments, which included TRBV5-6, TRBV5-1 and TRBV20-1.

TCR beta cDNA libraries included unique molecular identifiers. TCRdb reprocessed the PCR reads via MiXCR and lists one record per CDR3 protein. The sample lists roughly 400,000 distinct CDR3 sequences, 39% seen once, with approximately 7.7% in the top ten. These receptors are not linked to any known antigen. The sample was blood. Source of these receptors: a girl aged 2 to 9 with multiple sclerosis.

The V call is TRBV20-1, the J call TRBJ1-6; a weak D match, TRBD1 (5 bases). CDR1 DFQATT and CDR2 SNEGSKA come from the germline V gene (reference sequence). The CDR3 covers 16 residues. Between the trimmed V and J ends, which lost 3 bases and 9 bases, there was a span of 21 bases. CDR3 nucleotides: TGCAGTGCTAGCGCCACCGGGACCCCCCGGGGTTCACCCCTCCACTTT. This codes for CSASATGTPRGSPLHF.

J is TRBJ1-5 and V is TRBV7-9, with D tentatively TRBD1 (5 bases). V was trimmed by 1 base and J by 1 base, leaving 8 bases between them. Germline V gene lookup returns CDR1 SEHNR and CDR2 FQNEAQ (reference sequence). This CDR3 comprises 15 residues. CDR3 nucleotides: TGTGCCAGCAGCTTAGTCGGGGCAAGCAATCAGCCCCAGCATTTT. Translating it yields CASSLVGASNQPQHF.